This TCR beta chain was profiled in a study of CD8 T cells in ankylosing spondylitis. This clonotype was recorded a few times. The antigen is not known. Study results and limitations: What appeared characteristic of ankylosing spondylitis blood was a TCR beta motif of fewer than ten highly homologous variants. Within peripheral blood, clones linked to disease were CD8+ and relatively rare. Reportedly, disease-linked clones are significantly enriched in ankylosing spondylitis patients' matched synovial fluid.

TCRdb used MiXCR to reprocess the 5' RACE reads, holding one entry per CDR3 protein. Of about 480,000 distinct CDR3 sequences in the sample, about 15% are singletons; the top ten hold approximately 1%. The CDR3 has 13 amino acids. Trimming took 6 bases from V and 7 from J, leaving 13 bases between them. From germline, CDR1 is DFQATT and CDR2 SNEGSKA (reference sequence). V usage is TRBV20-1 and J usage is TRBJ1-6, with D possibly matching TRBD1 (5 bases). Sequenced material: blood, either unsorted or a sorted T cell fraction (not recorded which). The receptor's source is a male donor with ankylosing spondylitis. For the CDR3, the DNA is TGCAGTGCCCGAAGGGACCTCAATTCACCCCTCCACTTT. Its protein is CSARRDLNSPLHF.